These 2 T cell receptor beta chains came from one sample sequenced in a study of blood T cell repertoires in COVID-19. TCRdb's copy holds only in-frame clones and misses some; the assay was immunoSEQ multiplex PCR. The top ten clones hold approximately 1.5% of a sample with roughly 410,000 clones, 89% of them seen once. Sequencing used peripheral blood. These TCRs come from a woman aged 40 to 49 with COVID-19, enrolled during active disease.

The gene calls are TRBV29-1 and TRBJ1-1; D gene ambiguous. The V end lost 5 bases, the J end lost 3 bases, and 7 bases lay between the germline ends. The CDR3 has 11 residues. Germline CDR1 and CDR2: SQVTM and ANQGSEA. CDR3 residues: CSVSADTEAFF. The CDR3 bases are TGCAGCGTTTCTGCGGACACTGAAGCTTTCTTT.

The CDR3 here is CASSLGTVNTEAFF. The CDR3 nucleotides are TGCGCCAGCAGTCTCGGGACAGTGAACACTGAAGCTTTCTTT. The chain recombines TRBV4-3 with TRBJ1-1, with 7 bases fitting TRBD1. Germline values: CDR1 LGHNA, CDR2 YSLEER. This CDR3 region has 14 residues. J gave up 0 bases and V 6 bases, and 4 bases lay outside the gene matches.